Presented here are 11 T cell receptor beta chains from one specimen sequenced in a study of CD8 T cells in Susac syndrome. Roughly 0.45 to 1 ug RNA was reverse transcribed with random hexamers. Each CDR3 protein gets one entry after TCRdb re-called the immunoSEQ multiplex PCR reads with MiXCR. The table lists 140,000 or so distinct CDR3 sequences, approximately 95% of them singletons. Sequencing was performed on CD4+ T cells from PBMCs. These receptor sequences come from a human donor in good health.

The count of this clonotype is one. This sequence joins TRBV6-5 and TRBJ1-2, with D uncertain. V shed 5 bases and J shed 4 bases, with 17 bases lying between them. The CDR3 has 15 residues. CDR1 is MNHEY, CDR2 SVGAGI, per germline. The CDR3 region is CASSPTENRLYGYTF. The CDR3, as DNA: TGTGCCAGCAGTCCAACAGAAAACAGACTCTATGGCTACACCTTC.

V usage is TRBV3-1 and J usage is TRBJ1-1; 7 nucleotides agree with TRBD1. Losses at the gene ends were 1 base for V and 4 bases for J; bases not matched to a gene: 0. This CDR3 region has 13 residues. The germline gives CDR1 LGHDT, CDR2 YNNKEL (reference sequence). As DNA, the CDR3 is TGTGCCAGCAGCCAAGGACAGGGCACTGAAGCTTTCTTT. Its protein product is CASSQGQGTEAFF.

The rearrangement links TRBV6-2 or TRBV6-3 to TRBJ2-7, with a weak D call TRBD2 (5 bases). This CDR3 contains 12 residues. Trimming took 5 bases from V and 7 from J, leaving 12 bases between them. The germline V gene encodes CDR1 MNHEY and CDR2 SVGEGT. The CDR3 spells CASSNRRGEQYF. In DNA form, the CDR3 reads TGTGCCAGCAGTAACCGCCGGGGAGAGCAGTACTTC.

This chain connects TRBV3-1 to TRBJ2-4, with 8 nucleotides matching TRBD1. V shed 0 bases and J 2 bases; nucleotides not matched to a gene: 3. The CDR3 length is 16 residues. CDR1 and CDR2 (germline): LGHDT, YNNKEL (reference sequence). CDR3 coding DNA: TGTGCCAGCAGCCAAGAATGGGACAGGACCAAAAACATTCAGTACTTC. It encodes CASSQEWDRTKNIQYF.

Concerning this clonotype: At one of its ends the junction is not consistent with the germline gene, which may arise from a read error. The V call is TRBV7-7, the J call TRBJ2-2; the D gene is possibly TRBD2 (7 bases). The germline V gene has CDR1 SSHAT and CDR2 FNYEAQ (reference sequence). CDR3 length: 14 residues. This CDR3 is CASSPPGGPGELFF. DNA for the CDR3: TGTGCTAGCAGCCCACCCGGGGGGCCCGGGGAGCTGTTTTTT. Combining the CDR3 with reference TRBV7-7 and TRBJ2-2 gives the whole variable domain GAGVSQSPRYKVTKRGQDVTLRCDPISSHATLYWYQQALGQGPEFLTYFNYEAQPDKSGLPSDRFSAERPEGSISTLTIQRTEQRDSAMYRCASSPPGGPGELFFGEGSRLTVL.

The rearrangement uses TRBV18 and TRBJ1-2; 7 bases fit TRBD1. CDR1 and CDR2 from the germline V gene are KGHSH and LQKENI. The CDR3 length is 13 residues. The V gene end was trimmed by 8 bases and the J gene end by 3 bases; junction bases not matched to a gene: 6. The CDR3: CASLEGADYGYTF. DNA of the CDR3: TGTGCCAGCCTGGAGGGGGCTGACTATGGCTACACCTTC.

The V gene is TRBV5-4, the J gene TRBJ2-4; no clear D gene. The length of the CDR3 is 13 residues. V gave up 1 base and J gave up 5 bases, with 7 bases separating them. The germline V gene has CDR1 SGHNT and CDR2 YYREEE (reference sequence). This CDR3 is CASSLLDENIQYF. Here the CDR3 DNA reads TGTGCCAGCAGCTTGCTGGACGAAAACATTCAGTACTTC.

The chain has TRBV5-1 and TRBJ1-3, with TRBD1 as a possible D gene (5 bases). CDR3 length: 16 amino acids. The V gene lost 0 bases and the J gene lost 0 bases, with 10 bases spanning the gap. The V gene's germline CDR1 is SGHRS and CDR2 YFSETQ. The CDR3 region is CASSLAGTDSGNTIYF. CDR3 DNA sequence: TGCGCCAGCAGCTTGGCCGGGACCGACTCTGGAAACACCATATATTTT.

The rearrangement uses TRBV2 and TRBJ2-7, with TRBD1 identical over 9 bases. CDR1 and CDR2 (germline): SNHLY, FYNNEI. Trimming cost V 8 bases and J 7 bases; bases outside gene matches: 12. The CDR3 consists of 14 residues. The CDR3 coding sequence is TGTGCCAGCCTTGAGGGGACAGGGCCGAGGGAGCAGTACTTC. Its protein is CASLEGTGPREQYF.

This chain uses TRBV7-9 with TRBJ2-1; TRBD1 matches at 7 bases. The V gene end was trimmed by 6 bases and the J gene end by 4 bases; junction bases not matched to a gene: 9. The germline CDR1 and CDR2 sequences are SEHNR and FQNEAQ (reference sequence). The length of the CDR3 is 15 residues. The CDR3, as DNA: TGTGCCAGCAGTCGTCCCGGGACAGAGTACAATGAGCAGTTCTTC. This gives the protein CASSRPGTEYNEQFF.

The chain uses TRBV20-1 and TRBJ2-7; D ambiguous. This CDR3 is built from 13 residues. Trimming removed 6 bases at V and 2 bases at J, with 14 bases between. Germline V lookup: CDR1 DFQATT, CDR2 SNEGSKA (reference sequence). The CDR3 DNA reads as TGCAGTGCAAGACTCCCTACCACCTACGAGCAGTACTTC. The encoded protein is CSARLPTTYEQYF.